One sample yielded the 6 T cell receptor beta chains listed below, sequenced in a study of CD8+CD57+ T cells in acquired aplastic anemia. Only patients with CD8+CD57+ cell expansion on flow cytometry were chosen for sequencing. Using genomic DNA as the template, TCR beta VDJ and CDR3 profiling was carried out. MiXCR, applied by TCRdb to the reads, yields one record per CDR3 protein. The sample holds hundreds of thousands of distinct CDR3 sequences, approximately 86% seen once. The sequenced sample was sorted CD4+, CD8+, or CD8+CD57+ T cells (not recorded which) from PBMCs. Source of these receptors: a human donor with aplastic anemia.

This chain connects TRBV9 to TRBJ2-7; D unresolved. CDR1 is SGDLS, CDR2 YYNGEE, per germline. V lost 5 bases to trimming and J lost 9 bases, with 24 bases between them. The CDR3 covers 15 residues. The CDR3 loop reads CASSALEPLIYTQYF. Here the CDR3 DNA reads TGTGCCAGCAGTGCGCTAGAGCCCCTAATATACACGCAGTACTTC.

This clonotype was counted a single time. The conserved phenylalanine or tryptophan is not found at the CDR3 terminus, so this likely reflects a read error. The DNA is omitted, as the CDR3 cannot be located on it reliably, and the CDR3 follows TCRdb's listing. J is TRBJ2-3 and V is TRBV24-1. Germline V gives CDR1 KGHDR, CDR2 SFDVKD. The CDR3 numbers 14 amino acids, ends counted. The CDR3 loop reads CATRDMSILEALHL.

This clonotype was counted a single time. The chain has TRBV9 and TRBJ2-2; D uncertain. The CDR3 runs 17 residues. In germline, CDR1 is SGDLS, CDR2 YYNGEE. The V gene lost 3 bases and the J gene lost 2 bases, with 17 bases spanning the gap. CDR3 nucleotides: TGTGCCAGCAGCGGACCGGGTCTGGAAGGAAACACCGGGGAGCTGTTTTTT. The encoded protein is CASSGPGLEGNTGELFF. Complete variable domain (other parts from reference TRBV9 and TRBJ2-2): DSGVTQTPKHLITATGQRVTLRCSPRSGDLSVYWYQQSLDQGLQFLIQYYNGEERAKGNILERFSAQQFPDLHSELNLSSLELGDSALYFCASSGPGLEGNTGELFFGEGSRLTVL.

Comment on this clonotype: A junction end diverges from the germline sequence, so it may reflect a read error. This sequence joins TRBV7-3 and TRBJ2-2; D might be TRBD2 (5 bases). The CDR3 runs to 15 residues. The germline V gene has CDR1 SGHTA and CDR2 FQGTGA. The CDR3: CASRGEAGNAGERFF. CDR3 bases: TGTGCCAGCAGAGGTGAAGCCGGGAACGCCGGGGAGCGGTTTTTT.

V and J are TRBV9 and TRBJ1-2, with 8 bases aligning to TRBD1. The CDR3 is 15 amino acids. V lost 2 bases and J lost 11; bases outside the gene matches: 14. Per the germline V gene, CDR1 is SGDLS and CDR2 is YYNGEE. Written as DNA, the CDR3 is TGTGCCAGCAGCGTGACAGGGGTAGGCTACGAGCAGTACACCTTC. Translating gives CASSVTGVGYEQYTF.

This clonotype has a handful of counts. The chain employs TRBV2 and TRBJ1-2; tentatively, D is TRBD1 (5 bases). The V gene lost 8 bases and the J gene lost 2 bases, with 12 bases spanning the gap. Germline-derived CDR1 and CDR2 are SNHLY and FYNNEI. This CDR3 has 13 amino acids. CDR3: CASGDGPNYGYTF. As DNA, the CDR3 is TGTGCCAGCGGGGACGGTCCCAACTATGGCTACACCTTC.